The 26 T cell receptor beta chains in this list originate from one sample, sequenced in a study of Ad26.COV2.S vaccination and SARS-CoV-2 variants. Treatment here: roughly 19 received Ad26.COV2.S at low or high dose, single or two shots; about 5 received placebo; per-sample allocation not given. Material that was analyzed had been drawn on day 63 after the first vaccine or placebo injection. This table comes from immunoSEQ multiplex PCR, and its TCRdb copy is limited to in-frame clones, with some not included. The sample shows about 350,000 clones, 75% to 90% of them seen only once. The material was peripheral blood, obtained in a trial of Ad26.COV2.S vaccine versus placebo. Receptors were obtained from a person aged 18-60 years who received the Ad26.COV2.S COVID-19 vaccine or a placebo.

This chain joins TRBV5-1 and TRBJ2-7; D gene unclear. The CDR3 runs 14 residues. The ends were cut back, 4 bases at V and 1 base at J, with 12 bases in the middle. Germline CDR1 SGHRS, CDR2 YFSETQ. The DNA for the CDR3 is TGCGCCAGCAGCCACGACGTGGGGTCCTACGAGCAGTACTTC. It translates to CASSHDVGSYEQYF.

This chain links TRBV28 with TRBJ2-5, with D possibly matching TRBD2 (6 bases). Germline CDR1 is MDHEN and CDR2 is SYDVKM. V lost 3 bases, J lost 4 bases, and 15 bases lay in between. This CDR3 is built from 15 residues. DNA of the CDR3: TGTGCCAGCAGTTTGGAGGGGCGTTCGGGAGAGACCCAGTACTTC. Protein sequence: CASSLEGRSGETQYF.

The table lists this clone with a few counts. CDR3 DNA: TGTGCCAGCAGCTTAGCAGGGTATCGACCGGTGACCTACGAGCAGTACTTC. Translating it yields CASSLAGYRPVTYEQYF. This sequence joins TRBV7-8 and TRBJ2-7; D unresolved. Trimming removed 0 bases at V and 2 bases at J, with 17 bases between. CDR1 SGHVS and CDR2 FQNEAQ come from the germline V gene. This CDR3 has 17 residues.

This chain connects TRBV28 to TRBJ1-2; 9 bases are a match to TRBD1. Germline V gene data show CDR1 as MDHEN and CDR2 as SYDVKM. The CDR3 is 15 residues long. The V and J ends lost 6 bases and 2 bases, in that order; junction bases with no gene match: 7. CDR3 in amino acids: CASSTLGTGNYGYTF. The CDR3 bases are TGTGCCAGCAGCACCTTAGGGACAGGGAACTATGGCTACACCTTC.

The CDR3 here is CASSIGTPEQYF. Here the CDR3 DNA reads TGTGCCAGCAGTATCGGGACACCCGAGCAGTACTTC. The chain employs TRBV28 and TRBJ2-7; maybe TRBD1 (6 bases). V lost 5 bases to trimming and J lost 6 bases, with 11 bases between them. The CDR3 is made up of 12 amino acids. The germline V gene has CDR1 MDHEN and CDR2 SYDVKM.

V usage is TRBV6-2 or TRBV6-3 and J usage is TRBJ2-7; no firm D call. The germline V gene encodes CDR1 MNHEY and CDR2 SVGEGT. Trimming left V 4 bases short and J 2 bases short, with 6 bases between. The CDR3 extends over 12 amino acids. CDR3 bases: TGTGCCAGCAGTTTCTTCCCCTACGAGCAGTACTTC. The encoded protein is CASSFFPYEQYF.

The V and J genes are TRBV5-5 and TRBJ1-1; D not resolved. CDR1 and CDR2 from the germline V gene are SGHKS and YYEKEE (reference sequence). The CDR3 has 15 amino acids. The V gene lost 2 bases and the J gene lost 6 bases, with 17 bases spanning the gap. The CDR3 loop is CASSFSRTGYAEAFF. The DNA of the CDR3 is TGTGCCAGCAGCTTCTCCAGGACGGGGTACGCTGAAGCTTTCTTT.

V and J are TRBV4-3 and TRBJ2-2; maybe TRBD1 (6 bases). CDR1 and CDR2 from the germline V gene are LGHNA and YSLEER. The CDR3 runs 17 residues. The germline V and J ends were trimmed by 0 bases and 1 base, with 12 bases remaining between them. CDR3 protein: CASSQDRSTGNTGELFF. For the CDR3, the DNA is TGCGCCAGCAGCCAAGATAGGTCGACAGGGAACACCGGGGAGCTGTTTTTT.

This clone has only a few counts. V and J are TRBV5-6 and TRBJ2-7; no reliable D call. Germline V gene lookup returns CDR1 SGHDT and CDR2 YYEEEE. The CDR3 runs to 13 residues. V lost 4 bases and J lost 4, with 12 bases in between. DNA of the CDR3: TGTGCCAGCAGCGTTGGATATTTGTACGAGCAGTACTTC. Amino acid sequence: CASSVGYLYEQYF.

The rearrangement links TRBV19 to TRBJ1-2, with D unclear. V lost 6 bases to trimming and J lost 4 bases, with 6 bases between them. Germline V gene sequence: CDR1 LNHDA, CDR2 SQIVND (reference sequence). CDR3 size: 11 residues. The DNA for the CDR3 is TGTGCCAGTAGCCTCGCCTATGGCTACACCTTC. Protein: CASSLAYGYTF.

This clone was counted a few times. The chain has TRBV27 and TRBJ2-2; a possible D gene is TRBD2 (6 bases). The germline CDR1 and CDR2 sequences are MNHEY and SMNVEV (reference sequence). This CDR3 has 17 amino acids. V lost 7 bases, J lost 2 bases, and 20 bases lay in between. The CDR3 bases are TGTGCCAGCACCAGGAGGGGACTTGGAGCAAACACCGGGGAGCTGTTTTTT. It codes for CASTRRGLGANTGELFF.

The CDR3 region is CAISAEGRGLGGYTF. For the CDR3, the DNA is TGTGCCATCAGTGCCGAGGGTCGGGGCCTGGGTGGCTACACCTTC. This chain links TRBV10-3 with TRBJ1-2, with a weak D call TRBD1 (5 bases). V lost 4 bases and J lost 7, with 19 bases in between. The V gene's germline CDR1 is ENHRY and CDR2 SYGVKD. This CDR3 contains 15 residues.

The gene calls are TRBV10-3 and TRBJ2-3; D unresolved. This CDR3 has 15 amino acids. Trimming took off 3 bases at V and 0 bases at J, with 10 bases between the two ends. The germline gives CDR1 ENHRY, CDR2 SYGVKD. The CDR3 sequence is CAISDTAASTDTQYF. DNA for the CDR3: TGTGCCATCAGTGATACGGCGGCTAGCACAGATACGCAGTATTTT.

The chain is built from TRBV5-4 and TRBJ2-3; 7 nucleotides match TRBD1. From germline, CDR1 is SGHNT and CDR2 YYREEE (reference sequence). V was pared by 0 bases and J by 5 bases, with 6 bases of the junction left unmatched. This CDR3 is 15 amino acids long. The CDR3 loop reads CASSLGQGVGDTQYF. The CDR3 nucleotides are TGTGCCAGCAGCTTGGGACAGGGTGTGGGAGATACGCAGTATTTT.

The genes are TRBV7-9 and TRBJ1-1; TRBD1 is a possible D gene (5 bases). CDR3 length: 13 residues. Germline-derived CDR1 and CDR2 are SEHNR and FQNEAQ (reference sequence). Trimming removed 5 bases from V and 2 bases from J, with 9 bases in between. The CDR3 DNA sequence: TGTGCCAGCAGCCCGACAGCTAACACTGAAGCTTTCTTT. Amino acids: CASSPTANTEAFF.

The chain employs TRBV19 and TRBJ2-5, with TRBD1 identical over 7 bases. CDR3 length: 13 amino acids. Germline V CDR1 and CDR2: LNHDA, SQIVND (reference sequence). Germline trimming cut 4 bases from V and 1 base from J; bases unmatched to any gene: 0. CDR3 in amino acids: CASSRDSQETQYF. The DNA of the CDR3 is TGTGCCAGTAGTAGGGACAGCCAAGAGACCCAGTACTTC.

The rearrangement links TRBV19 to TRBJ2-3; no definite D call. Germline lookup yields CDR1 LNHDA and CDR2 SQIVND (reference sequence). Trimming cost V 3 bases and J 2 bases, with 9 bases left between them. The CDR3 sequence is 14 residues long. Written as DNA, the CDR3 is TGTGCCAGTAGTATGATCGACTCCACAGATACGCAGTATTTT. Its translation is CASSMIDSTDTQYF.

This chain links TRBV18 with TRBJ2-7; D might be TRBD1 or TRBD2, each matching 5 bases. The V gene's germline CDR1 is KGHSH and CDR2 LQKENI. Trimming removed 2 bases from V and 2 bases from J, with 13 bases in between. The CDR3 loop spans 15 amino acids. In nucleotides, the CDR3 is TGTGCCAGCTCACCATCGACGGGGACGGCCTACGAGCAGTACTTC. Its translation is CASSPSTGTAYEQYF.

This chain links TRBV10-3 with TRBJ2-5; D not resolved. Per the germline V gene, CDR1 is ENHRY and CDR2 is SYGVKD. CDR3 length: 13 amino acids. V was clipped by 3 bases and J by 3 bases, with 8 bases between them. For the CDR3, the DNA is TGTGCCATCAGTGAAGTTAGAAAAGAGACCCAGTACTTC. The encoded protein is CAISEVRKETQYF.

This rearrangement joins TRBV28 to TRBJ1-5; D is uncertain. The CDR3 extends over 12 amino acids. The germline CDR1 and CDR2 sequences are MDHEN and SYDVKM. The ends were cut back, 6 bases at V and 2 bases at J, with 5 bases in the middle. CDR3 nucleotide sequence: TGTGCCAGCAGGGGCGGCAATCAGCCCCAGCATTTT. Encoded protein: CASRGGNQPQHF.

The chain joins TRBV27 to TRBJ1-4; weak D call: TRBD1 (5 bases). The V end lost 6 bases, the J end lost 0 bases, and 11 bases lay between the germline ends. The CDR3 length is 15 residues. Germline values: CDR1 MNHEY, CDR2 SMNVEV (reference sequence). Here the CDR3 DNA reads TGTGCCAGCAGGACAGCCAGTGCAACTAATGAAAAACTGTTTTTT. It specifies CASRTASATNEKLFF.

This chain connects TRBV4-1 to TRBJ1-3; no firm D call. From germline, CDR1 is MGHRA and CDR2 YSYEKL. The ends were cut back, 0 bases at V and 0 bases at J, with 9 bases in the middle. This CDR3 has 16 amino acids. The CDR3 protein is CASSQDKGDSGNTIYF. CDR3 bases: TGCGCCAGCAGCCAAGATAAGGGTGACTCTGGAAACACCATATATTTT.

This clone was seen a handful of times. The genes are TRBV27 and TRBJ1-5, with no clear D. CDR1 is MNHEY and CDR2 is SMNVEV in the germline V gene (reference sequence). With 7 bases removed from V and 0 bases from J, the gap between germline ends came to 13 bases. The CDR3 contains 15 residues. Here the CDR3 reads CASKFTDYSNQPQHF. As DNA, the CDR3 is TGTGCCAGCAAGTTTACGGATTATAGCAATCAGCCCCAGCATTTT.

The chain carries TRBV28 and TRBJ1-1, with a tentative D call TRBD1 (5 bases). V was pared by 5 bases and J by 1 base, with 14 bases between. The CDR3 sequence is 15 residues long. The germline V gene encodes CDR1 MDHEN and CDR2 SYDVKM. Here the CDR3 reads CASSQRQLQNTEAFF. DNA of the CDR3: TGTGCCAGCAGTCAAAGACAGCTCCAGAACACTGAAGCTTTCTTT.

The sample holds a few counts of this clone. The J gene is TRBJ2-7, the V gene TRBV4-2, with 7 positions matching TRBD1. Trimming removed 0 bases from V and 5 bases from J; junction bases left unmatched: 7. Germline V gene lookup returns CDR1 LGHNA and CDR2 YNFKEQ. The CDR3 totals 15 residues. CDR3 coding DNA: TGTGCCAGCAGCCAAGAGGGTGTAGGGGGCGACGAGCAGTACTTC. Its translation is CASSQEGVGGDEQYF.

V is TRBV12-3 or TRBV12-4 and J is TRBJ1-1; D gene ambiguous. The V and J ends lost 3 bases and 6 bases respectively, with 11 bases between them. The CDR3 runs to 13 residues. The CDR3 coding sequence is TGTGCCAGCAGTTTGGAAGTTTGGGCTGAAGCTTTCTTT. Its protein is CASSLEVWAEAFF.